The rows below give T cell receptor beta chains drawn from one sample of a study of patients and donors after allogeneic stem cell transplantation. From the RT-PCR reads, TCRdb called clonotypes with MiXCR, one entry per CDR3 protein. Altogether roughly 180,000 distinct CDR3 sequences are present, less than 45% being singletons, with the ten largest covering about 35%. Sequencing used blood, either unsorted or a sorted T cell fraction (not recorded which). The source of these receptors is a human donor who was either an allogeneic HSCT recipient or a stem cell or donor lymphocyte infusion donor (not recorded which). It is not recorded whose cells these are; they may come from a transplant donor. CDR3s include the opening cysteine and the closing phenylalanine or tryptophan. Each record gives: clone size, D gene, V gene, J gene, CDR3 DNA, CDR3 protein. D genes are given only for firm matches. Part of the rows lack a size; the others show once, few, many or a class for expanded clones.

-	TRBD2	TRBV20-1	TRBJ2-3	TGCAGTGCTAGAGGGCTAGCGGGCCCGTCGGGCACGCAGTATTTT	CSARGLAGPSGTQYF
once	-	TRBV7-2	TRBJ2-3	TGTGCCAGCAGCTTAGGGATATTCCGGGACCGCAGCACAGATACGCAGTATTTT	CASSLGIFRDRSTDTQYF
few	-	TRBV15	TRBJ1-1	TGTGCCACCAGCAATCGACAAAACACTGAAGCTTTCTTT	CATSNRQNTEAFF
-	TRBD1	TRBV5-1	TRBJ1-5	TGCGCCAGCAGCTCCGGGACAGGGCCCAATCAGCCCCAGCATTTT	CASSSGTGPNQPQHF
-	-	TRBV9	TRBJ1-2	TGTGCCAGCAGCGGGGATGGCCTTTATTATGGCTACACCTTC	CASSGDGLYYGYTF
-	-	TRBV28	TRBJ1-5	TGTGCCAGCAGTTTTAGTATGGGGCTTCAGCCCCAGCATTTT	CASSFSMGLQPQHF
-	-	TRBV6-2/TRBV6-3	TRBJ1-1	TGTGCCACCCTGGGACGCCATATAAACACTGAAGCTTTCTTT	CATLGRHINTEAFF
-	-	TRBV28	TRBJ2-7	TGTGCCAGCAGAATCGAGGACAGGGAGGGTTCCGAGCAGTACTTC	CASRIEDREGSEQYF
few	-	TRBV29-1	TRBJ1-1	TGCAGCGTTGGGAAGGACACTGAAGCTTTCTTT	CSVGKDTEAFF
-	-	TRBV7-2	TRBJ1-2	TGTGCCAGCAGCGTTCCGGCCTCATTAACCTATGGCTACACCTTC	CASSVPASLTYGYTF
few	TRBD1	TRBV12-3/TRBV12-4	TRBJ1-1	TGTGCCAGCAGTTTCACTGGGACAGAGAACACTGAAGCTTTCTTT	CASSFTGTENTEAFF
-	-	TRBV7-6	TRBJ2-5	TGTGCCAGCAGCCCCTATAAGACCAAAAGGAGCTCCCAAGGGACCCAGTACTTC	CASSPYKTKRSSQGTQYF
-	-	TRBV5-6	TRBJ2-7	TGTGCCAGCAGATCACGCCCGACAGTCTCCTACGAGCAGTACTTC	CASRSRPTVSYEQYF
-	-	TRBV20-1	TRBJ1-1	TGCAGTGCCGGCGGTCCTTCCCAACAGGCAATGAACACTGAAGCTTTCTTT	CSAGGPSQQAMNTEAFF
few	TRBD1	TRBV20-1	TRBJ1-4	TGCAGTGCTTGGGGACAGTCCGCCGGGAATGAAAAACTGTTTTTT	CSAWGQSAGNEKLFF
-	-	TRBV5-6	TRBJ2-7	TGTGCCAGCAGCTCCGGGGACTACGAGCAGTACTTC	CASSSGDYEQYF
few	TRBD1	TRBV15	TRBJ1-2	TGTGCCACCAGCAGAGCCGGACAGGGTGTTCCTAACTATGGCTACACCTTC	CATSRAGQGVPNYGYTF
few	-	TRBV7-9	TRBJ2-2	TGTGCCAGCAGACCAAAGCCCGGCCGTACCGGGGAGCTGTTTTTT	CASRPKPGRTGELFF
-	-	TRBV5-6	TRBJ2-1	TGTGCCAGCAGCTTGAGACTAGGCACCAATGAGCAGTTCTTC	CASSLRLGTNEQFF
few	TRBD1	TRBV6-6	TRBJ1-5	TGTGCCAGCAGTTATACCTCCGGGAGGGGGCAAGTTCAGCCCCAGCATTTT	CASSYTSGRGQVQPQHF
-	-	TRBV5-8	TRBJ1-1	TGTGCCAGCAGCTTGGCCGCGGGGCTACAAGCTTTCTTT	CASSLAAGLQAFF
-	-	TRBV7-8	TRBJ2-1	TGTGCCAGCAGCCCGCGGCGGGGAGTTCCCACCTACAATGAGCAGTTCTTC	CASSPRRGVPTYNEQFF
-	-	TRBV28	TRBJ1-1	TGTGCCAGCAGTGTGGGACGGCTGAACACTGAAGCTTTCTTT	CASSVGRLNTEAFF
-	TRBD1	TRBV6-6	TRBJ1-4	TGTGCCAGCAAGTTAGGGGGGACAGGGGGAGAAAAACTGTTTTTT	CASKLGGTGGEKLFF
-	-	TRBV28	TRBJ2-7	TGTGCCAGCAACCCCTCGGGGACACCCGAGCAGTACTTC	CASNPSGTPEQYF
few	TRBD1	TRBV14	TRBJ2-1	TGTGCCAGCAGCCAAGAGGGACAGGGGTACAATGAGCAGTTCTTC	CASSQEGQGYNEQFF
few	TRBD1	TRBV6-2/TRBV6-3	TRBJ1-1	TGTGCCAGCCAGAAGACCGGGACAGGGACTGAAGCTTTCTTT	CASQKTGTGTEAFF
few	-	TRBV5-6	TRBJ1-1	TGTGCCAGCAGCTTGGATCCAGGGTTGAACACTGAAGCTTTCTTT	CASSLDPGLNTEAFF
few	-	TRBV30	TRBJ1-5	TGTGCCTGGAGTGTACTGGCAGGGGTTAAGGAGCCCCAGCATTTT	CAWSVLAGVKEPQHF
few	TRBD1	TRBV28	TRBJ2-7	TGTGCCAGCACTATGACAGGGGAATACTACGAGCAGTACTTC	CASTMTGEYYEQYF
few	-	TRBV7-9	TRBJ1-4	TGTGCCAGCAGCTCTCGGGGAGGGCGAGAAAAACTGTTTTTT	CASSSRGGREKLFF
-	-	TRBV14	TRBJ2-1	TGTGCCAGCAGCCAAGATTCGGTACAGGGGGGGAGGTTCTTC	CASSQDSVQGGRFF
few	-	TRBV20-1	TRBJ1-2	TGCAGTGCTAGAGATAGAGAGGCAGAGAGCTATGGCTACACCTTC	CSARDREAESYGYTF
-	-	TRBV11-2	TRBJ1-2	TGTGCCAGCAGCCCTGGGGGGGCAAATGGCTACACCTTC	CASSPGGANGYTF
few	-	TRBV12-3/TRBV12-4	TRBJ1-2	TGTGCCAGCAATCCGGGACAAACTATCTATGGCTACACCTTC	CASNPGQTIYGYTF
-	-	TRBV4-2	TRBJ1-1	TGTGCCAGCAGCCAAGATGAGTCCCCCGCATCTGAAGCTTTCTTT	CASSQDESPASEAFF
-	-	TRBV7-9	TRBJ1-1	TGTGCCAGCAGCTTGGACGGGGGGTTTAACACTGAAGCTTTCTTT	CASSLDGGFNTEAFF
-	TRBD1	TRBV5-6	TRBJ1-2	TGTGCCAGCAGCTCCCTGGGGACAGGGGGAGAGGACTATGGCTACACCTTC	CASSSLGTGGEDYGYTF
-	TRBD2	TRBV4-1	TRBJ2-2	TGCGCCAGCAGCAGTCTAGCGGAGGGTAACACCGGGGAGCTGTTTTTT	CASSSLAEGNTGELFF